Listed here are 6 T cell receptor beta chains from one sample, sequenced in a study of blood T cell repertoires in COVID-19. The data were produced by immunoSEQ multiplex PCR, yet TCRdb's version contains in-frame clones alone and is incomplete. Of around 150,000 clones in the sample, roughly 84% were seen once. The sample comprised PBMCs or T cells enriched from blood (not recorded which). Receptor source: a woman between 55 and 75 years old who had recovered from COVID-19.

The chain employs TRBV7-8 and TRBJ2-5, with TRBD1 matching 9 bases. The CDR3 consists of 17 residues. J was trimmed by 2 bases and V by 0 bases; bases with no gene match: 7. Germline V CDR1 and CDR2: SGHVS, FQNEAQ. CDR3 amino acids: CASSLAQGQGWQETQYF. CDR3 DNA sequence: TGTGCCAGCAGCTTAGCGCAAGGACAGGGGTGGCAAGAGACCCAGTACTTC.

The chain links TRBV18 to TRBJ1-5; 10 bases line up with TRBD1. The CDR3 sequence is 14 residues long. V shed 5 bases and J 6 bases; nucleotides not matched to a gene: 4. CDR1 is KGHSH and CDR2 is LQKENI in the germline V gene. The CDR3 DNA is TGTGCCAGCTCAGGGACAGGGGCGGGTCAGCCCCAGCATTTT. It translates to CASSGTGAGQPQHF.

This rearrangement joins TRBV30 to TRBJ1-6; D uncertain. The CDR3 is 13 residues long. The germline V gene encodes CDR1 GTSNPN and CDR2 SVGIG (reference sequence). The ends were cut back, 7 bases at V and 9 bases at J, with 16 bases in the middle. As DNA, the CDR3 is TGTGCCTCTCCGGGGATATGGGGTTCACCCCTCCACTTT. Its protein product is CASPGIWGSPLHF.

The chain employs TRBV10-3 and TRBJ2-3; a possible D gene is TRBD2 (6 bases). The CDR3 sequence is 15 residues long. V gave up 5 bases and J gave up 0 bases, with 12 bases separating them. In germline, CDR1 is ENHRY, CDR2 SYGVKD. The CDR3 here is CAISPRTTSTDTQYF. The CDR3 DNA sequence: TGTGCCATCAGTCCCAGGACTACCAGCACAGATACGCAGTATTTT.

The gene calls are TRBV5-1 and TRBJ2-5; 7 bases fit TRBD1. Germline V CDR1 and CDR2: SGHRS, YFSETQ. The CDR3 contains 15 residues. V dropped 4 bases and J dropped 5; count of bases not matched to a gene: 11. CDR3 amino acids: CASSLLDRARETQYF. Here the CDR3 DNA reads TGCGCCAGCAGCCTCCTAGACAGGGCGAGGGAGACCCAGTACTTC.

CDR3 sequence reads: CAISDQGLAGVPVNTQYF. The CDR3 bases are TGTGCCATCAGTGATCAAGGGTTAGCGGGAGTCCCGGTAAATACGCAGTATTTT. The chain is built from TRBV10-3 and TRBJ2-3; 9 positions agree with TRBD2. V lost 3 bases to trimming and J lost 7 bases; unmatched junction nucleotides: 17. Germline loops: CDR1 ENHRY, CDR2 SYGVKD. The CDR3 has 18 residues.